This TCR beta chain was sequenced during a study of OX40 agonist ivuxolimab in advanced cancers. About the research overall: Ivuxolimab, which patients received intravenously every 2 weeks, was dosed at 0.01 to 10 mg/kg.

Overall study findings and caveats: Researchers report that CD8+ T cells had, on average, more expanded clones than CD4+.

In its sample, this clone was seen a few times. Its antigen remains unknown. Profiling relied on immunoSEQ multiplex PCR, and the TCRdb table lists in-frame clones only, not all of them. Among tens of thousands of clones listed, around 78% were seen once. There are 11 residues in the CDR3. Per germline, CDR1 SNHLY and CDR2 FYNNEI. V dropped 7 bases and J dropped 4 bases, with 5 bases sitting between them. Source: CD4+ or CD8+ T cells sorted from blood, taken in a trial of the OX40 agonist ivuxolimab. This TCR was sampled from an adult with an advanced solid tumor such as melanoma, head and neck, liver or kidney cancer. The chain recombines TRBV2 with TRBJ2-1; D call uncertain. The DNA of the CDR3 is TGTGCCAGCACGGCGTACAATGAGCAGTTCTTC. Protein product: CASTAYNEQFF.